This TCR beta chain stems from a study of blood T cell repertoires in COVID-19. Across the study: From T cells, B-cell-depleted T cells, or PBMCs came the material, which was cDNA or gDNA.

CDR1 is MDHEN, CDR2 SYDVKM, per germline. V shed 5 bases and J shed 2 bases, with 12 bases lying between them. The CDR3 sequence is 14 residues long. Sequenced by immunoSEQ multiplex PCR; TCRdb stores in-frame clones only, minus some. The sample consists of about 210,000 clones, around 86% of them appearing once. The sequence came from a woman between 65 and 79 years old with COVID-19, enrolled during active disease. The rearrangement links TRBV28 to TRBJ1-1, with D uncertain. Sequencing was done on a sample of peripheral blood. CDR3 sequence: CASSLYNFNTEAFF. DNA of the CDR3: TGTGCCAGCAGTCTTTATAATTTTAACACTGAAGCTTTCTTT.